The 23 T cell receptor beta chains listed next were all sequenced from one sample in a study of T-cell reconstitution after alpha-beta-depleted transplantation in children. The TCRbeta library incorporated unique molecular identifiers. Using its own MiXCR run on the PCR reads, TCRdb lists one record per CDR3 protein. The sample records around 180,000 distinct CDR3 sequences, around 10% being singletons. Material: PBMCs, obtained before TCRalphabeta/CD19-depleted stem cell transplant. The receptors here all came from a boy aged 2-9 years with acute myeloid leukemia, due to receive a stem cell transplant.

This clonotype was detected ten times or more. The rearrangement joins TRBV7-9 to TRBJ2-1; D possibly corresponds to TRBD2 (7 bases). The CDR3 has 16 amino acids. Germline V CDR1 and CDR2: SEHNR, FQNEAQ (reference sequence). The V end lost 5 bases, the J end lost 9 bases, and 23 bases lay between the germline ends. The CDR3 is CASSPRDNRLAPEQFF. The DNA for the CDR3 is TGTGCCAGCAGCCCCCGGGACAACCGACTAGCTCCTGAGCAGTTCTTC.

In this sample, this clonotype turned up many times. V usage is TRBV20-1 and J usage is TRBJ1-2, with D perhaps TRBD1 (5 bases). CDR1 and CDR2 from the germline V gene are DFQATT and SNEGSKA (reference sequence). The CDR3 contains 14 residues. V was trimmed by 1 base and J by 3 bases, leaving 12 bases between them. This CDR3 is CSARGDHPYYGYTF. The CDR3 DNA sequence: TGCAGTGCTAGAGGGGACCACCCTTACTATGGCTACACCTTC.

This clonotype was counted at least ten times. This chain uses TRBV6-1 with TRBJ2-3; D is perhaps TRBD1 or TRBD2 (5 bases each). This CDR3 spans 15 amino acids. V gave up 6 bases and J gave up 3 bases, with 16 bases separating them. CDR1 and CDR2 from the germline V gene are MNHNS and SASEGT. The chain's CDR3 is CASRSTGLRTDTQYF. The CDR3 DNA is TGTGCCAGCAGAAGCACGGGGCTACGAACAGATACGCAGTATTTT.

This clonotype has a single count. This may arise from a read error, as a much more abundant clone is one base away. The conserved phenylalanine or tryptophan is not found at the CDR3 terminus, so this likely reflects a read error. The rearrangement links TRBV3-1 to TRBJ2-5, with D possibly TRBD1 on 6 matching bases. Germline CDR1 is LGHDT and CDR2 is YNNKEL (reference sequence). The CDR3 totals 15 residues. Trimming stripped 6 bases from V and 3 bases from J, with 17 bases between. Here the CDR3 reads CASSLISGGEETQYS. DNA of the CDR3: TGTGCCAGCAGTCTTATTTCTGGGGGCGAAGAGACCCAGTACTCC.

V gene TRBV7-2 combines with J gene TRBJ2-3; D is possibly TRBD2 (7 bases). V shed 0 bases and J shed 4 bases, with 11 bases lying between them. The CDR3 covers 15 residues. Germline lookup yields CDR1 SGHTA and CDR2 FQGNSA. CDR3 amino acids: CASSLAGGQSDTQYF. The CDR3 coding sequence is TGTGCCAGCAGCTTAGCGGGGGGGCAGTCAGATACGCAGTATTTT.

This clonotype showed up many times. The chain has TRBV5-5 and TRBJ2-5, with 8 bases matching TRBD1. The CDR3 is 14 residues long. V lost 4 bases and J lost 5; bases outside the gene matches: 7. Germline CDR1 and CDR2: SGHKS and YYEKEE (reference sequence). The CDR3 region has the DNA TGTGCCAGCAGCCAATGGACAGGGTTTGAGACCCAGTACTTC. Protein sequence: CASSQWTGFETQYF.

This clonotype was picked up many times. V is TRBV27 and J is TRBJ1-5; D is unresolved. The CDR3 length is 17 residues. In germline, CDR1 is MNHEY, CDR2 SMNVEV (reference sequence). V shed 5 bases and J shed 2 bases, with 19 bases lying between them. As DNA, the CDR3 is TGTGCCAGCAGTGTACGATTGGCCCCGAGGGGCAATCAGCCCCAGCATTTT. It specifies CASSVRLAPRGNQPQHF.

At least ten counts were recorded for this clonotype. The chain employs TRBV30 and TRBJ2-3, with 8 bases that match TRBD2. The germline CDR1 and CDR2 sequences are GTSNPN and SVGIG (reference sequence). The V segment lost 3 bases and the J segment 4 bases; nucleotides outside the gene matches: 9. This CDR3 region has 15 residues. The DNA for the CDR3 is TGTGCCTGGAGCGTTACCGGGACTAGTGCAGATACGCAGTATTTT. Encoded protein: CAWSVTGTSADTQYF.

This clonotype occurred many times. The chain uses TRBV20-1 and TRBJ1-3; a possible D gene is TRBD1 (6 bases). This CDR3 spans 14 amino acids. V gave up 1 base and J gave up 1 base, with 8 bases separating them. Germline V gene lookup returns CDR1 DFQATT and CDR2 SNEGSKA (reference sequence). For the CDR3, the DNA is TGCAGTGCTAGAGGGGGGGCTTCTGGAAACACCATATATTTT. It is translated as CSARGGASGNTIYF.

Many counts were recorded for this clonotype. The V gene is TRBV4-1, the J gene TRBJ1-1, with 7 positions matching TRBD1. The CDR3 covers 16 residues. Trimming removed 2 bases from V and 3 bases from J; junction bases left unmatched: 9. Looked up from germline, CDR1 is MGHRA and CDR2 is YSYEKL. The CDR3 coding sequence is TGCGCCAGCAGCCAACTTACTACAGGGGTGGACACTGAAGCTTTCTTT. It encodes CASSQLTTGVDTEAFF.

Many counts were recorded for this clonotype. This chain links TRBV2 with TRBJ2-3, with D maybe TRBD2 (5 bases). Germline loops: CDR1 SNHLY, CDR2 FYNNEI. This CDR3 contains 15 residues. The V and J ends lost 4 bases and 0 bases respectively, with 11 bases between them. CDR3 sequence (DNA): TGTGCCAGCAGTGCGGGATTTACTAGCACAGATACGCAGTATTTT. This sequence encodes CASSAGFTSTDTQYF.

This clonotype showed up many times. The J gene is TRBJ1-6, the V gene TRBV2; a weak D match, TRBD1 (5 bases). V was trimmed by 10 bases and J by 4 bases, leaving 14 bases between them. Germline-derived CDR1 and CDR2 are SNHLY and FYNNEI. The CDR3 runs 14 residues. CDR3 sequence reads: CATGGSGYNSPLHF. The DNA of the CDR3 is TGTGCCACCGGGGGATCCGGATATAATTCACCCCTCCACTTT.

This clonotype was observed at least ten times. This sequence joins TRBV6-1 and TRBJ2-7, with D tentatively TRBD1 (5 bases). The V end lost 5 bases, the J end lost 5 bases, and 13 bases lay between the germline ends. The CDR3 contains 13 residues. Germline V CDR1 and CDR2: MNHNS, SASEGT. In DNA form, the CDR3 reads TGTGCCAGCAGTACGCAGGGCAGTAACGAGCAGTACTTC. Its protein product is CASSTQGSNEQYF.

V is TRBV15 and J is TRBJ2-7, with 9 nucleotides matching TRBD1. The CDR3 length is 14 residues. Germline CDR1 is LNHNV and CDR2 is YYDKDF (reference sequence). J lost 6 bases, V lost 4 bases, and 7 bases had no gene match. CDR3 sequence (DNA): TGTGCCACCAGCACCCGGGACAGGGTAAGCGAGCAGTACTTC. Protein: CATSTRDRVSEQYF.

Ten or more counts support this clonotype. The chain has TRBV20-1 and TRBJ1-3; unclear D gene. The CDR3 has 15 residues. From germline, CDR1 is DFQATT and CDR2 SNEGSKA (reference sequence). V was trimmed by 3 bases and J by 0 bases, leaving 12 bases between them. The CDR3: CSARNPEGSGNTIYF. The DNA for the CDR3 is TGCAGTGCTAGGAACCCTGAGGGCTCTGGAAACACCATATATTTT.

This clonotype was counted ten times or more. The chain uses TRBV2 and TRBJ2-7; D perhaps matches TRBD2 (5 bases). The CDR3 totals 12 residues. Germline CDR1 and CDR2: SNHLY and FYNNEI. The germline V and J ends were trimmed by 6 bases and 3 bases, with 9 bases remaining between them. The CDR3 reads CASRPSGYEQYF. CDR3 DNA: TGTGCCAGCAGGCCAAGCGGCTACGAGCAGTACTTC.

Many counts were recorded for this clonotype. The V call is TRBV5-1, the J call TRBJ2-1; the D gene is possibly TRBD2 (6 bases). Germline values: CDR1 SGHRS, CDR2 YFSETQ. Trimming stripped 3 bases from V and 3 bases from J, with 7 bases between. This CDR3 is built from 13 residues. The CDR3 nucleotides are TGCGCCAGCAGCTACGGGAGCTACAATGAGCAGTTCTTC. This translates into CASSYGSYNEQFF.

In this sample, this clonotype turned up many times. This chain connects TRBV5-1 to TRBJ2-3; D gene unclear. The V gene lost 3 bases and the J gene lost 0 bases, with 11 bases spanning the gap. The CDR3 runs to 15 residues. Germline V lookup: CDR1 SGHRS, CDR2 YFSETQ. CDR3 sequence: CASSSVRYSTDTQYF. The DNA of the CDR3 is TGCGCCAGCAGCTCCGTTCGGTATAGCACAGATACGCAGTATTTT. Full variable domain (rest looked up from reference TRBV5-1 and TRBJ2-3): KAGVTQTPRYLIKTRGQQVTLSCSPISGHRSVSWYQQTPGQGLQFLFEYFSETQRNKGNFPGRFSGRQFSNSRSEMNVSTLELGDSALYLCASSSVRYSTDTQYFGPGTRLTVL.

The CDR3 is CASSIASGSMNTEAFF. The CDR3 bases are TGTGCCAGTAGTATAGCCTCAGGCTCCATGAACACTGAAGCTTTCTTT. The V and J genes are TRBV19 and TRBJ1-1; no clear D. This CDR3 is 16 amino acids long. V was shortened by 1 base and J by 0 bases, with 12 bases between the two germline ends. CDR1 and CDR2 (germline): LNHDA, SQIVND (reference sequence). Supplemented by reference TRBV19 and TRBJ1-1, the full variable domain reads DGGITQSPKYLFRKEGQNVTLSCEQNLNHDAMYWYRQDPGQGLRLIYYSQIVNDFQKGDIAEGYSVSREKKESFPLTVTSAQKNPTAFYLCASSIASGSMNTEAFFGQGTRLTVV.

There are many counts of this clonotype. This chain joins TRBV5-1 and TRBJ2-5, with 8 bases matching TRBD2. This CDR3 is 14 amino acids long. Unmatched junction bases numbered 6, after V lost 2 bases and J lost 6 bases. Germline V gives CDR1 SGHRS, CDR2 YFSETQ. CDR3 sequence reads: CASSLLAEVQTQYF. The CDR3 bases are TGCGCCAGCAGCTTACTAGCGGAGGTGCAGACCCAGTACTTC.

In this sample, this clonotype turned up many times. The V gene is TRBV12-5, the J gene TRBJ1-2, with D possibly being TRBD1 (6 bases). The CDR3 length is 14 residues. Trimming pared 8 bases from V and 3 bases from J, leaving 16 bases between. CDR1 is LGHNT, CDR2 FRNRAP, per germline. The CDR3 spells CASWGGDTDYGYTF. Written as DNA, the CDR3 is TGTGCTAGTTGGGGGGGGGACACAGACTATGGCTACACCTTC.

This clonotype was recorded at least ten times. The chain links TRBV4-1 to TRBJ2-7; the match to TRBD2 covers 11 bases. Germline V gives CDR1 MGHRA, CDR2 YSYEKL. The V and J ends lost 6 bases and 2 bases, in that order; junction bases with no gene match: 6. The CDR3 contains 15 residues. As DNA, the CDR3 is TGCGCCAGCAGTCGAGCTAGCGGGAGGACCTACGAGCAGTACTTC. Residues: CASSRASGRTYEQYF.

This clonotype has at least ten counts. A read error may produce the germline difference seen at one junction end. V is TRBV5-1 and J is TRBJ2-1; TRBD2 is a possible D gene (6 bases). This CDR3 region has 12 residues. CDR1 and CDR2 (germline): SGHRS, YFSETQ. The CDR3 region has the DNA TGTGCCAGCAGCTTCGGGGGCAATGAGCAGTTCTTC. It specifies CASSFGGNEQFF.